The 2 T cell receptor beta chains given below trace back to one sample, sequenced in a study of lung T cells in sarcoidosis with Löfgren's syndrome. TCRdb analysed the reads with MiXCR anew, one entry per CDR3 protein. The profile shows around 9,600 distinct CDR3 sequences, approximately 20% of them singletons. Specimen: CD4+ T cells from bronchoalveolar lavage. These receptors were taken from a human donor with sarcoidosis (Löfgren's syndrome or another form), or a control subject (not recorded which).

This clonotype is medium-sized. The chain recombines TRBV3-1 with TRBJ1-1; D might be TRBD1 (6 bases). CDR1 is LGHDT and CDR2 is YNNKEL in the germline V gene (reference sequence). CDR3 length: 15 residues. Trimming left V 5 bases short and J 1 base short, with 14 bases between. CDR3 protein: CASSTLPTGNTEAFF. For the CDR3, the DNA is TGTGCCAGCAGCACACTCCCGACAGGGAACACTGAAGCTTTCTTT. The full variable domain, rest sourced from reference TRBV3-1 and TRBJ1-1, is DTAVSQTPKYLVTQMGNDKSIKCEQNLGHDTMYWYKQDSKKFLKIMFSYNNKELIINETVPNRFSPKSPDKAHLNLHINSLELGDSAVYFCASSTLPTGNTEAFFGQGTRLTVV.

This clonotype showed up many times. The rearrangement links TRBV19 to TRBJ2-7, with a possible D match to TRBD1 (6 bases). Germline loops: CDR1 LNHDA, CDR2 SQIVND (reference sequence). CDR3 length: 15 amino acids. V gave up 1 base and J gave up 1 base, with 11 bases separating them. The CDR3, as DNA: TGTGCCAGTAGTATAGCCCAGGGGATGTCCTACGAGCAGTACTTC. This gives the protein CASSIAQGMSYEQYF.